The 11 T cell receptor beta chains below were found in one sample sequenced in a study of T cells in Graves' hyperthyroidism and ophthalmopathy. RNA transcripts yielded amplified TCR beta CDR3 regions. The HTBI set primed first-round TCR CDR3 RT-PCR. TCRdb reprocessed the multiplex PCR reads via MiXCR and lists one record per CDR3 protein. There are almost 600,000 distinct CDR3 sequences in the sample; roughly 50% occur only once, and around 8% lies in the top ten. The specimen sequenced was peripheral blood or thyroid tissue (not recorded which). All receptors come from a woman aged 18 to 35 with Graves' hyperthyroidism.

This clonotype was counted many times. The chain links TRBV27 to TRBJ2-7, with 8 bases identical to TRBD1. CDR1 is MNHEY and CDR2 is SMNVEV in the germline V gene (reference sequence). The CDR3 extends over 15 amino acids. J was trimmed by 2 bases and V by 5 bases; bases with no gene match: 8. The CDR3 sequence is CASSPPGQATYEQYF. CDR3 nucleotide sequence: TGTGCCAGCAGTCCACCGGGACAGGCGACCTACGAGCAGTACTTC.

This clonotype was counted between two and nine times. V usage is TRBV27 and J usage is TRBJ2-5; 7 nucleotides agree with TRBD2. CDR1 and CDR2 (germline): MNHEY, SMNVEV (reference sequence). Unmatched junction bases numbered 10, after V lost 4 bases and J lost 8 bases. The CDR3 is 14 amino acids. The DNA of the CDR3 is TGTGCCAGCAGTTCGGGACTAACCCCGCGTACCCAGTACTTC. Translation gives CASSSGLTPRTQYF.

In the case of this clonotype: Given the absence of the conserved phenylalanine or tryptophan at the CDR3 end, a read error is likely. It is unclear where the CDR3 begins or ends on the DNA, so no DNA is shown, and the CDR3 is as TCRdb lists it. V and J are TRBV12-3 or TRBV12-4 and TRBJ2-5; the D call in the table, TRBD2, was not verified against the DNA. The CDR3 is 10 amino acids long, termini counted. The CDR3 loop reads CASSFRGLAG.

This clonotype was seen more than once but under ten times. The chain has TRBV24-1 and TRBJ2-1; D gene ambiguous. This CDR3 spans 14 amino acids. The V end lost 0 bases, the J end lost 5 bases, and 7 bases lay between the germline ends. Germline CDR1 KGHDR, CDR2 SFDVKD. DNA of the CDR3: TGTGCCACCAGTGATTTGCGGCTAGACAATGAGCAGTTCTTC. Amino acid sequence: CATSDLRLDNEQFF.

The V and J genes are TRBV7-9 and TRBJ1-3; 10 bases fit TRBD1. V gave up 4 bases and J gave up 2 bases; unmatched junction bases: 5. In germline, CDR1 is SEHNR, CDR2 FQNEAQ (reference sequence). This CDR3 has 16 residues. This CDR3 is CASSWTTGGTGNTIYF. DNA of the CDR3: TGTGCCAGCAGCTGGACGACAGGGGGCACTGGAAACACCATATATTTT.

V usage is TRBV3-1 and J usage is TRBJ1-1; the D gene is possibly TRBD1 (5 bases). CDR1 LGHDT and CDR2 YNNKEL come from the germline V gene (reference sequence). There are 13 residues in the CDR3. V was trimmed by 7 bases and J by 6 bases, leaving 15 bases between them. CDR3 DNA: TGTGCCAGCACCCCAGTGGGGGAGGCTGAAGCTTTCTTT. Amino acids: CASTPVGEAEAFF.

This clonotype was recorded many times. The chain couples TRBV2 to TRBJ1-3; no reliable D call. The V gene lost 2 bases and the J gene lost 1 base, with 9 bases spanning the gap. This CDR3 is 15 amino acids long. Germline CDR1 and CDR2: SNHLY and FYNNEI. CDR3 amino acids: CASSETSFSGNTIYF. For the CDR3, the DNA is TGTGCCAGCAGTGAAACCAGCTTTTCTGGAAACACCATATATTTT.

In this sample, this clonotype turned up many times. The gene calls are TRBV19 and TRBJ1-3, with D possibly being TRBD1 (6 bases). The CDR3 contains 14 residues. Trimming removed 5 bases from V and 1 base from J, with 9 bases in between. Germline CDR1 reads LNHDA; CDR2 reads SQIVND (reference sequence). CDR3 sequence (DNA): TGTGCCAGTAGTGCTCAGGGGTCTGGAAACACCATATATTTT. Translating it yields CASSAQGSGNTIYF.

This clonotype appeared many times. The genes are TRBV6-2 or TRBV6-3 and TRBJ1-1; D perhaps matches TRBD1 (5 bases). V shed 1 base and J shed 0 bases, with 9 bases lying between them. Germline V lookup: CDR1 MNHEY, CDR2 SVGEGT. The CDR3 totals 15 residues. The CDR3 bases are TGTGCCAGCAGTTACTGGGGCAGACTGAACACTGAAGCTTTCTTT. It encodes CASSYWGRLNTEAFF.

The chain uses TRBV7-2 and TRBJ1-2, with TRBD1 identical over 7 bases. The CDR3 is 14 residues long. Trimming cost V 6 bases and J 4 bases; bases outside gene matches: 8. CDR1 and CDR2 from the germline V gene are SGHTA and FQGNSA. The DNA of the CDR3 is TGTGCCAGCAGAGTGGGACAGCGACTCTATGGCTACACCTTC. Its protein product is CASRVGQRLYGYTF. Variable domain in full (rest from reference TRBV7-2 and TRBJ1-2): GAGVSQSPSNKVTEKGKDVELRCDPISGHTALYWYRQSLGQGLEFLIYFQGNSAPDKSGLPSDRFSAERTGGSVSTLTIQRTQQEDSAVYLCASRVGQRLYGYTFGSGTRLTVV.

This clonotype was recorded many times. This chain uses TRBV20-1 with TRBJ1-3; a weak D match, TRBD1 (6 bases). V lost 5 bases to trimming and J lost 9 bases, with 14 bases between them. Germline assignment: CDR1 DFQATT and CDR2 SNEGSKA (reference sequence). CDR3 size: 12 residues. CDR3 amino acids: CSAWEGGGTIYF. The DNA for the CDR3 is TGCAGTGCTTGGGAGGGGGGAGGCACCATATATTTT.